What follows describes a single T cell receptor beta chain. The count of this clonotype is one. Its antigen target is currently unknown. Base qualities are not recorded, but no much larger clone differs from it by a single base. A single read is weak support. Instrument used: Illumina Genome Analyzer IIx. Using fastp trimming at Q25 and MiXCR clonotype assembly, TCRdb reanalyzed the public sequencing data and kept in-frame beta chains. CDR3 protein sequences are deduplicated, and each keeps its most common genes and DNA. For this sample the table gives roughly 15,000 distinct CDR3 sequences, of which 30% to 45% were detected only once. In total, the top ten clones hold roughly 15% of the sample. The data were obtained in a study (dated by TCRdb to about 2013). From a lookup of the germline V gene, CDR1 and CDR2 are LGHNA and YNFKEQ. Deletion took 0 bases off V and 3 bases off J, with a span of 8 bases between the germline ends. Inclusive of the bounding cysteine and phenylalanine, the CDR3 is 15 residues long. Only the CDR3 part of the read is kept: 45 bases, read in frame from the first base.

This receptor was identified in a human donor. The rearrangement joined TRBV4-2 to TRBJ1-4; too little of a D gene remains to name it. Sequences were obtained from blood. The nucleotides read TGTGCCAGCAGCCAAGATGGACTCTCTAATGAAAAACTGTTTTTT. Its translation reads: CASSQDGLSNEKLFF.